This T cell receptor (beta chain) stems from a study of T cell responses to AZD1222 COVID-19 vaccine. Profiled with immunoSEQ multiplex PCR; TCRdb holds only in-frame clones, not every one. The data show about 97,000 clones, around nine tenths seen once. Trimming shortened V by 2 bases and J by 16 bases, and 15 bases separated the two germline ends. The CDR3 is 12 amino acids. Per germline, CDR1 MNHEY and CDR2 SMNVEV (reference sequence). As for this clone: Its antigen remains unidentified.

Study-wide findings and caveats: The donor cohort was predominantly white British with a female majority, and clonal diversity may have been underestimated.

Here the sequenced sample was peripheral blood, taken on day 0 of AZD1222 vaccination. This chain connects TRBV27 to TRBJ2-1; D remains ambiguous. The TCR sequence derives from an adult in good health. The CDR3 nucleotides are TGTGCCAGCAGTTTACCGGCGGCTAGTTTATTCTTC. Protein sequence: CASSLPAASLFF.